Listed below are T cell receptor beta chains from one sample, sequenced in a study of read filtering for tumor transcriptome and immune sequencing. In TCRdb, the reads were re-called with MiXCR into one record per CDR3 protein. This sample has around 26,000 distinct CDR3 sequences; about an eighth occur once, and the top ten carry about 48%. Material: a population of CD138-negative cells sorted from bone marrow. The receptors were gathered from a donor older than 35 with multiple myeloma. Each CDR3 is given with its conserved first and last residue. A D gene is named only where the DNA matches it firmly. Size is omitted from some rows. Given values are once, few, many or a class for expanded clones.

cdr3_length: 14
j_call: TRBJ2-1
d_call: .
v_call: TRBV4-1
clone_size: .
cdr3_nt: TGCGCCAGCAGCCAAGACAGTACCTACAATGAGCAGTTCTTC
cdr3_aa: CASSQDSTYNEQFF

cdr3_length: 14
j_call: TRBJ1-1
d_call: .
v_call: TRBV7-9
clone_size: many
cdr3_nt: TGTGCCAGCAGCTTAGGGGCAGTAGACACTGAAGCTTTCTTT
cdr3_aa: CASSLGAVDTEAFF

cdr3_length: 15
j_call: TRBJ2-1
d_call: TRBD2
v_call: TRBV6-5
clone_size: .
cdr3_nt: TGTGCCAGCAGTTACTACCCAGGGAGGGGCAATGAGCAGTTCTTC
cdr3_aa: CASSYYPGRGNEQFF

cdr3_length: 17
j_call: TRBJ2-1
d_call: TRBD1
v_call: TRBV11-1
clone_size: few
cdr3_nt: TGTGCCAGCAGCTTAGCGGCACGGGACAGGGGAGTTAATGAGCAGTCCTTC
cdr3_aa: CASSLAARDRGVNEQSF

cdr3_length: 13
j_call: TRBJ1-5
d_call: .
v_call: TRBV20-1
clone_size: many
cdr3_nt: TGCAGTGCTAGAGTCTGGGCAAATCAGCCCCAGCATTTT
cdr3_aa: CSARVWANQPQHF

cdr3_length: 14
j_call: TRBJ1-1
d_call: TRBD1
v_call: TRBV29-1
clone_size: many
cdr3_nt: TGCAGCCTGGGAGGGACAGGTGTGAACACTGAAGCTTTCTTT
cdr3_aa: CSLGGTGVNTEAFF

cdr3_length: 17
j_call: TRBJ1-2
d_call: TRBD1
v_call: TRBV4-1
clone_size: many
cdr3_nt: TGCGCCAGCAGCCAAGATCCGAACAGGGGTGGAAACTATGGCTACACCTTC
cdr3_aa: CASSQDPNRGGNYGYTF

cdr3_length: 13
j_call: TRBJ1-1
d_call: .
v_call: TRBV18
clone_size: many
cdr3_nt: TGTGCCAGCTCACCCGGGGGGAACACTGAAGCTTTCTTT
cdr3_aa: CASSPGGNTEAFF

cdr3_length: 14
j_call: TRBJ2-5
d_call: TRBD1
v_call: TRBV5-1
clone_size: many
cdr3_nt: TGCGCCAGCAGCGCTACAGGGGCGCGGGAGACCCAGTACTTC
cdr3_aa: CASSATGARETQYF

cdr3_length: 14
j_call: TRBJ2-3
d_call: TRBD2
v_call: TRBV30
clone_size: many
cdr3_nt: TGTGCCTGGAGTCCTAGCGGGAGTATGGATACGCAGTATTTT
cdr3_aa: CAWSPSGSMDTQYF

cdr3_length: 17
j_call: TRBJ2-3
d_call: TRBD2
v_call: TRBV11-2
clone_size: .
cdr3_nt: TGTGCCAGCAGCTTAGGCCGAGGCGGGAGAGCGGCAGATACGCAGTATTTT
cdr3_aa: CASSLGRGGRAADTQYF

cdr3_length: 15
j_call: TRBJ2-1
d_call: .
v_call: TRBV6-1
clone_size: many
cdr3_nt: TGTGCCAGCAGTGTCGGGACTCGAAACTACAATGAGCAGTTCTTC
cdr3_aa: CASSVGTRNYNEQFF

cdr3_length: 15
j_call: TRBJ2-4
d_call: TRBD1
v_call: TRBV6-2/TRBV6-3
clone_size: .
cdr3_nt: TGTGCCAGCAGTTACAAGCCAGGGGGAAAGGGCATTCAGTACTTC
cdr3_aa: CASSYKPGGKGIQYF

cdr3_length: 14
j_call: TRBJ2-7
d_call: TRBD2
v_call: TRBV2
clone_size: few
cdr3_nt: TGTGCCAGCAGTGAGGGGGGACTAGGCCTGGAGCAGTACTTC
cdr3_aa: CASSEGGLGLEQYF

cdr3_length: 15
j_call: TRBJ2-6
d_call: TRBD2
v_call: TRBV9
clone_size: many
cdr3_nt: TGTGCCAGCAGCCCTAGCGGCTCTGGGGCCAACGTCCTGACTTTC
cdr3_aa: CASSPSGSGANVLTF

cdr3_length: 13
j_call: TRBJ1-1
d_call: .
v_call: TRBV30
clone_size: many
cdr3_nt: TGTGCCTGGATGGGGGGGGCTGACACTGAAGCTTTCTTT
cdr3_aa: CAWMGGADTEAFF

cdr3_length: 15
j_call: TRBJ2-5
d_call: TRBD1
v_call: TRBV6-2/TRBV6-3
clone_size: many
cdr3_nt: TGTGCCAGCAGCCGAGGACAGGGGGTTTGGGGGACCCAGTACTTC
cdr3_aa: CASSRGQGVWGTQYF

cdr3_length: 14
j_call: TRBJ2-1
d_call: TRBD2
v_call: TRBV29-1
clone_size: few
cdr3_nt: TGCAGCGCCAGACTAGCGGGTAACTACAATGAGCAGTTCTTC
cdr3_aa: CSARLAGNYNEQFF

cdr3_length: 14
j_call: TRBJ1-5
d_call: TRBD1
v_call: TRBV28
clone_size: many
cdr3_nt: TGTGCCAGCAGTCTAGGACAGGCCGATCAGCCCCAGCATTTT
cdr3_aa: CASSLGQADQPQHF

cdr3_length: 15
j_call: TRBJ1-1
d_call: TRBD1
v_call: TRBV19
clone_size: .
cdr3_nt: TGTGCCAGTAGAGACAGGGGACTCGCGAACACTGAAGCTTTCTTT
cdr3_aa: CASRDRGLANTEAFF

cdr3_length: 13
j_call: TRBJ2-1
d_call: .
v_call: TRBV7-3
clone_size: many
cdr3_nt: TGTGCCAGCACCGACCCACTAGTTAATGAGCAGTTCTTC
cdr3_aa: CASTDPLVNEQFF

cdr3_length: 16
j_call: TRBJ2-1
d_call: TRBD2
v_call: TRBV20-1
clone_size: few
cdr3_nt: TGCAGTTGTTGGACTAGCACCACCCGCTCCTACAATGAGCAGTTCTTC
cdr3_aa: CSCWTSTTRSYNEQFF

cdr3_length: 14
j_call: TRBJ1-2
d_call: .
v_call: TRBV20-1
clone_size: .
cdr3_nt: TGCAGTGCAATGGAGACAGAACAACTTTATGGCTACACCTTC
cdr3_aa: CSAMETEQLYGYTF

cdr3_length: 15
j_call: TRBJ2-7
d_call: TRBD1
v_call: TRBV6-6
clone_size: many
cdr3_nt: TGTGCCAGCAGTTACCGACAGGGGCGGAAGGACGAGCAGTACTTC
cdr3_aa: CASSYRQGRKDEQYF

cdr3_length: 18
j_call: TRBJ2-1
d_call: .
v_call: TRBV21-1
clone_size: few
cdr3_nt: TGTGCCAGCAGCAAATATGCTAGCGGGAGGGCCGACTACAATGAGCAGTTCTTC
cdr3_aa: CASSKYASGRADYNEQFF

cdr3_length: 14
j_call: TRBJ2-3
d_call: .
v_call: TRBV11-3
clone_size: many
cdr3_nt: TGTGCCAGCAGCTTAGCGGGACTCACAGATACGCAGTATTTT
cdr3_aa: CASSLAGLTDTQYF

cdr3_length: 15
j_call: TRBJ2-2
d_call: .
v_call: TRBV7-8
clone_size: .
cdr3_nt: TGTGCCAGCAGCTCGCGGGACTTCTACACCGGGGAGCTGTTTTTT
cdr3_aa: CASSSRDFYTGELFF

cdr3_length: 14
j_call: TRBJ2-7
d_call: TRBD2
v_call: TRBV29-1
clone_size: many
cdr3_nt: TGCAGCGTTGGACTAGCGGGATCACGTTACGAGCAGTACTTC
cdr3_aa: CSVGLAGSRYEQYF

cdr3_length: 15
j_call: TRBJ2-5
d_call: .
v_call: TRBV20-1
clone_size: many
cdr3_nt: TGCAGTGCTAGAGATTGGAGGGAGACCCAAGAGACCCAGTACTTC
cdr3_aa: CSARDWRETQETQYF

cdr3_length: 15
j_call: TRBJ2-5
d_call: .
v_call: TRBV4-1
clone_size: many
cdr3_nt: TGCGCCAGCAGCCCCGGACAGGGAGGGTTGGAGACCCAGTACTTC
cdr3_aa: CASSPGQGGLETQYF

cdr3_length: 16
j_call: TRBJ2-5
d_call: .
v_call: TRBV20-1
clone_size: many
cdr3_nt: TGCAGTGCTAGAGTCATAGTTCAGGGCCGCCAAGAGACCCAGTACTTC
cdr3_aa: CSARVIVQGRQETQYF

cdr3_length: 15
j_call: TRBJ2-5
d_call: TRBD1
v_call: TRBV5-1
clone_size: few
cdr3_nt: TGTGCCAGCAGCTCCCTACAGGGGACGGGGGAGACCCAGTACTTC
cdr3_aa: CASSSLQGTGETQYF

cdr3_length: 14
j_call: TRBJ2-7
d_call: TRBD2
v_call: TRBV5-1
clone_size: many
cdr3_nt: TGCGCCAGCAGCCTGGGACTAGCGGGAGACGAGCAGTACTTC
cdr3_aa: CASSLGLAGDEQYF

cdr3_length: 15
j_call: TRBJ1-3
d_call: .
v_call: TRBV19
clone_size: many
cdr3_nt: TGTGCCAGTATTCCGGCCCAAACCTCTGGAAACACCATATATTTT
cdr3_aa: CASIPAQTSGNTIYF

cdr3_length: 16
j_call: TRBJ2-3
d_call: TRBD2
v_call: TRBV7-3
clone_size: many
cdr3_nt: TGTGCCAGCAGCATTGGACTAGCGGGAGAGGTAGATACGCAGTATTTT
cdr3_aa: CASSIGLAGEVDTQYF

cdr3_length: 11
j_call: TRBJ2-1
d_call: .
v_call: TRBV30
clone_size: many
cdr3_nt: TGTGCCTGGAGGGGGGCAAATGAGCAGTTCTTC
cdr3_aa: CAWRGANEQFF

cdr3_length: 14
j_call: TRBJ1-1
d_call: .
v_call: TRBV6-2/TRBV6-3
clone_size: many
cdr3_nt: TGTGCCAGCAGTTACCTACGGGGACTCACTGAAGCTTTCTTT
cdr3_aa: CASSYLRGLTEAFF

cdr3_length: 15
j_call: TRBJ1-5
d_call: .
v_call: TRBV20-1
clone_size: .
cdr3_nt: TGCAGTGTAAGTCCAAGGGCCTTAGGCAATCAGTCCCAGCATTTT
cdr3_aa: CSVSPRALGNQSQHF

cdr3_length: 13
j_call: TRBJ2-7
d_call: .
v_call: TRBV27
clone_size: many
cdr3_nt: TGTGCCAGCAGTATCGGTTTCTCCTACGAGCAGTACTTC
cdr3_aa: CASSIGFSYEQYF

cdr3_length: 14
j_call: TRBJ2-1
d_call: TRBD1
v_call: TRBV5-1
clone_size: many
cdr3_nt: TGCGCCAGCAGCTTGGGGACAGGGCACAATGAGCAGTTCTTC
cdr3_aa: CASSLGTGHNEQFF

cdr3_length: 11
j_call: TRBJ2-7
d_call: .
v_call: TRBV3-1
clone_size: many
cdr3_nt: TGTGCCAGCAGCCAGGGCCACGAGCAGTACTTC
cdr3_aa: CASSQGHEQYF

cdr3_length: 16
j_call: TRBJ2-7
d_call: .
v_call: TRBV6-2/TRBV6-3
clone_size: many
cdr3_nt: TGTGCCAGCGGTCCCCTCTCGATGAAGAGGGCTTACGAGCAGTACTTC
cdr3_aa: CASGPLSMKRAYEQYF

cdr3_length: 14
j_call: TRBJ2-2
d_call: .
v_call: TRBV20-1
clone_size: many
cdr3_nt: TGCAGTGCTAGCGACCCACGGAACACCGGGGAGCTGTTTTTT
cdr3_aa: CSASDPRNTGELFF

cdr3_length: 11
j_call: TRBJ1-4
d_call: .
v_call: TRBV29-1
clone_size: many
cdr3_nt: TGCAGCGTTGGAGAGGGGGACAAACTGTTTTTT
cdr3_aa: CSVGEGDKLFF

cdr3_length: 15
j_call: TRBJ2-7
d_call: TRBD2
v_call: TRBV7-2
clone_size: many
cdr3_nt: TGTGCCAGCAGCTTCGGGACTAGCTCTTTCTACGAGCAGTACTTC
cdr3_aa: CASSFGTSSFYEQYF

cdr3_length: 15
j_call: TRBJ1-1
d_call: .
v_call: TRBV20-1
clone_size: many
cdr3_nt: TGCAGTGCTAGAGCCATATTACAGGCTAACCATGAAGCTTTCTTT
cdr3_aa: CSARAILQANHEAFF

cdr3_length: 16
j_call: TRBJ2-3
d_call: TRBD1
v_call: TRBV5-1
clone_size: many
cdr3_nt: TGCGCCAGCAGCTTGGAGGGACAGGGGGAAACAGATACGCAGTATTTT
cdr3_aa: CASSLEGQGETDTQYF

cdr3_length: 14
j_call: TRBJ2-1
d_call: .
v_call: TRBV19
clone_size: many
cdr3_nt: TGTGCCAGTAGTATAGGCGGCTCCTACAATGAGCAGTTCTTC
cdr3_aa: CASSIGGSYNEQFF

cdr3_length: 14
j_call: TRBJ2-5
d_call: TRBD1
v_call: TRBV18
clone_size: many
cdr3_nt: TGTGCCAGCGTCGGTAACAGGGGACAAGAGACCCAGTACTTC
cdr3_aa: CASVGNRGQETQYF

cdr3_length: 18
j_call: TRBJ2-5
d_call: TRBD2
v_call: TRBV5-1
clone_size: many
cdr3_nt: TGCGCCAGCAGCTACAACTCCGGGACTAGCGGACCTGGGGAGACCCAGTACTTC
cdr3_aa: CASSYNSGTSGPGETQYF

cdr3_length: 15
j_call: TRBJ2-1
d_call: TRBD2
v_call: TRBV24-1
clone_size: many
cdr3_nt: TGTGCCACCAGTGATACTAGCGGGAGTTTGAATGAGCAGTTCTTC
cdr3_aa: CATSDTSGSLNEQFF

cdr3_length: 16
j_call: TRBJ2-2
d_call: .
v_call: TRBV19
clone_size: many
cdr3_nt: TGTGCCAGTAGTATAGATTCGGCTAGCATGTCCGGGGAGCTGTTTTTT
cdr3_aa: CASSIDSASMSGELFF

cdr3_length: 14
j_call: TRBJ2-7
d_call: .
v_call: TRBV2
clone_size: many
cdr3_nt: TGTGCCAGCAGTGAGTCGGCACTAGCCTACGAGCAGTACTTC
cdr3_aa: CASSESALAYEQYF

cdr3_length: 15
j_call: TRBJ2-5
d_call: .
v_call: TRBV2
clone_size: many
cdr3_nt: TGTGCCAGCAGTTTTAGCGCTGGGAGAGGGGAGACCCAGTACTTC
cdr3_aa: CASSFSAGRGETQYF

cdr3_length: 13
j_call: TRBJ1-6
d_call: .
v_call: TRBV5-1
clone_size: few
cdr3_nt: TGCGCCAGCAGCCCCGGGGCCAATTCACCCCTCCACTTT
cdr3_aa: CASSPGANSPLHF

cdr3_length: 14
j_call: TRBJ1-2
d_call: .
v_call: TRBV7-9
clone_size: many
cdr3_nt: TGTGCCAGCAGCTATCGACAGACTAACTATGGCTACACCTTC
cdr3_aa: CASSYRQTNYGYTF